This T cell receptor (beta chain) appears in the sequencing data of a study of blood T cells in healthy people across ages. General study findings and limits: TCR beta diversity tracked closely with naive T cell percentage. TCR beta diversity, measured per million T cells, fell in a roughly linear way with age.

PCR was performed a second time for roughly 6 to 12 cycles using a sample-barcoded 5' primer and a J-beta primer mix. Each cDNA molecule carried a tag from a template-switch adaptor that contained 12 random nucleotides. Sequencing of every sample gave 2.5 million or more CDR3-containing paired-end reads. Each CDR3 protein gets one entry after TCRdb re-called the 5' RACE reads with MiXCR. The repertoire has some 1.4 million distinct CDR3 sequences, 42% of them found once; the top ten carry approximately 7.9%. Regarding this clonotype: The antigen remains unidentified.

This TCR derives from a woman aged 18-29 years in good health. The sample was blood.

CDR3 sequence reads: CASSAQDGSYEQYF. The CDR3, as DNA: TGTGCCAGCAGTGCCCAGGACGGCTCCTACGAGCAGTACTTC. This chain links TRBV2 with TRBJ2-7, with D unresolved. This CDR3 comprises 14 residues. Germline V gene data show CDR1 as SNHLY and CDR2 as FYNNEI. V gave up 4 bases and J gave up 0 bases, with 10 bases separating them. Full variable domain (missing parts from reference TRBV2 and TRBJ2-7): EPEVTQTPSHQVTQMGQEVILRCVPISNHLYFYWYRQILGQKVEFLVSFYNNEISEKSEIFDDQFSVERPDGSNFTLKIRSTKLEDSAMYFCASSAQDGSYEQYFGPGTRLTVT.